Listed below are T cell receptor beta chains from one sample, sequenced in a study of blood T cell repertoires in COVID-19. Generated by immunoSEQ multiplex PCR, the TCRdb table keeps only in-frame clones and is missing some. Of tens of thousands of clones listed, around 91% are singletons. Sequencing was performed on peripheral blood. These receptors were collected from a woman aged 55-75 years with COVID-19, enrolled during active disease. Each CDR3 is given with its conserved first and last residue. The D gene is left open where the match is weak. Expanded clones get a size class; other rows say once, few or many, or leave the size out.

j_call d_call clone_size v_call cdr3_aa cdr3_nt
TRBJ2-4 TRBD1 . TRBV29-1 CSVLRQGSTKNIQYF TGCAGCGTTCTGCGACAGGGGAGTACCAAAAACATTCAGTACTTC
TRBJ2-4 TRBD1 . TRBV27 CASSPLGTGKGRNIQYF TGTGCCAGCAGTCCCCTGGGGACAGGCAAAGGGAGAAACATTCAGTACTTC
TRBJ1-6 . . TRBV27 CASSLILNASPLHF TGTGCCAGCAGTTTAATCCTAAATGCGTCACCCCTCCACTTT
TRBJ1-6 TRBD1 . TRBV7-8 CASSSGQGDSPLHF TGTGCCAGCAGCTCGGGACAGGGGGATTCACCCCTCCACTTT
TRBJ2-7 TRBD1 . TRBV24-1 CATSPGTGHEQYF TGTGCCACCAGCCCGGGGACAGGGCACGAGCAGTACTTC
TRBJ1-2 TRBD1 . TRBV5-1 CASSPTGQGGGYTF TGCGCCAGCAGCCCCACGGGACAGGGTGGCGGCTACACCTTC
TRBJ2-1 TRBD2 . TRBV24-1 CATSGWTSLDNEQFF TGTGCCACCAGTGGCTGGACTAGCCTTGACAATGAGCAGTTCTTC
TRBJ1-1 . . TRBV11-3 CASSLDPLNTEAFF TGTGCCAGCAGCTTAGACCCCTTGAACACTGAAGCTTTCTTT
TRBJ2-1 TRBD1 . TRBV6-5 CASNRQGMDEQFF TGTGCCAGCAACCGACAGGGTATGGATGAGCAGTTCTTC
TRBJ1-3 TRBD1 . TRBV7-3 CASSLTGTGSGNTIYF TGTGCCAGCAGCTTAACGGGGACAGGGTCGGGAAACACCATATATTTT
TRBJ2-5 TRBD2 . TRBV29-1 CSVPASGQETQYF TGCAGCGTTCCGGCTAGCGGACAAGAGACCCAGTACTTC
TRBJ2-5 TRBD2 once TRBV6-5 CAIRTSGPSGAQYF TGTGCCATCCGGACTAGCGGCCCGTCGGGGGCCCAGTACTTC
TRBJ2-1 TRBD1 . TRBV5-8 CASSLVGTGVHEQFF TGTGCCAGCAGCTTGGTTGGGACAGGGGTTCATGAGCAGTTCTTC
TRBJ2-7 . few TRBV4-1 CASSQVPGLANVNEQYF TGCGCCAGCAGCCAAGTGCCGGGGCTAGCGAACGTCAACGAGCAGTACTTC
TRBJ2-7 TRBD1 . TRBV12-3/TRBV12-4 CASRGTGAEQYF TGTGCCAGCAGGGGGACAGGGGCCGAGCAGTACTTC
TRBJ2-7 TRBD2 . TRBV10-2 CASSERFQRENPEQYF TGCGCCAGCAGTGAAAGATTCCAGCGGGAGAACCCCGAGCAGTACTTC
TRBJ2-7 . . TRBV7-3 CASSLRPGYEQYF TGTGCCAGCAGCTTGCGTCCGGGCTACGAGCAGTACTTC
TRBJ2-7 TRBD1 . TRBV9 CASSVGTVSYEQYF TGTGCCAGCAGCGTCGGGACAGTCTCCTACGAGCAGTACTTC
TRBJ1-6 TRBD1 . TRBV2 CANNNRGRNSPLHF TGTGCCAACAATAACAGGGGGCGTAATTCACCCCTCCACTTT
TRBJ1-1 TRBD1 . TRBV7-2 CASFQTGTGGTEAFF TGTGCCAGCTTTCAGACCGGGACAGGGGGCACTGAAGCTTTCTTT
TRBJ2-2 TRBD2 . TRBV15 CATSTTPGLAGGPIGELFF TGTGCCACCAGCACTACCCCGGGACTAGCGGGAGGGCCGATCGGGGAGCTGTTTTTT
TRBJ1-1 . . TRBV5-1 CATGTGQMNTEAFF TGCGCCACCGGAACCGGACAAATGAACACTGAAGCTTTCTTT
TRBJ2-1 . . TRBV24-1 CATSARTGASGVSSYNEQFF TGTGCCACCAGTGCGAGGACAGGGGCTAGCGGGGTGAGCTCCTACAATGAGCAGTTCTTC
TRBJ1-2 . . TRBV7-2 CASSSQSLEYTF TGTGCCAGCAGCAGTCAATCGTTAGAATACACCTTC
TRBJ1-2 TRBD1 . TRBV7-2 CASSSEGAQGYGYTF TGTGCCAGCAGCAGTGAGGGGGCGCAGGGCTATGGCTACACCTTC
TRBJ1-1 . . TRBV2 CASKARVMNTEAFF TGTGCCAGCAAAGCCAGGGTAATGAACACTGAAGCTTTCTTT
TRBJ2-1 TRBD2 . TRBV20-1 CSASGGLAGGVRFF TGCAGTGCTAGTGGTGGACTAGCGGGAGGGGTCCGGTTCTTC
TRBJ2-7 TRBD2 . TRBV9 CASSVSAGGSPYEQYF TGTGCCAGCAGCGTATCCGCGGGAGGTTCACCCTACGAGCAGTACTTC
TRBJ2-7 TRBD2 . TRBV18 CASSPGGGVILEQYF TGTGCCAGCTCACCCGGGGGAGGGGTGATTCTCGAGCAGTACTTC
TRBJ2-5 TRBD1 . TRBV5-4 CASSPTGEQETQYF TGTGCCAGCAGCCCAACAGGGGAGCAAGAGACCCAGTACTTC
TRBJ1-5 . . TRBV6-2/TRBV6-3 CASSNGGTGNQPQHF TGTGCCAGCAGTAACGGGGGGACGGGCAATCAGCCCCAGCATTTT
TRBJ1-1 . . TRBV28 CASRQNTEAFF TGTGCCAGTCGACAGAACACTGAAGCTTTCTTT
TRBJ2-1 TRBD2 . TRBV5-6 CASSSGTSGLLSYNEQFF TGTGCCAGCAGCTCAGGGACTAGCGGGTTATTATCCTACAATGAGCAGTTCTTC
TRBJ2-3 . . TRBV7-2 CASSFSGTDTQYF TGTGCCAGCAGCTTTAGTGGCACAGATACGCAGTATTTT
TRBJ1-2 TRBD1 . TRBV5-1 CASSLVPQPGGGGYTF TGCGCCAGCAGCTTGGTCCCCCAGCCAGGGGGCGGGGGCTACACCTTC
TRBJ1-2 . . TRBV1 CTSSQDKEGKDGYTF TGCACCAGCAGCCAAGATAAGGAGGGTAAAGATGGCTACACCTTC
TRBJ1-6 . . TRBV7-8 CASSLNGPDLHF TGTGCCAGCAGCCTGAATGGGCCGGACCTCCACTTT
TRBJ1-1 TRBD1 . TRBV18 CASSPGTVNTEAFF TGTGCCAGCTCACCCGGGACAGTAAACACTGAAGCTTTCTTT
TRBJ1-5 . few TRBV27 CASSSQGAGQPQHF TGTGCCAGCAGTTCTCAGGGAGCGGGTCAGCCCCAGCATTTT
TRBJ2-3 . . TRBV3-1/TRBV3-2 CASSQSRGKEYF TGTGCCAGCAGCCAAAGTAGGGGTAAGGAGTATTTT
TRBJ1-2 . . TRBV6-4 CASSEFSGGFGYGYTF TGTGCCAGCAGTGAATTTAGCGGGGGTTTCGGCTATGGCTACACCTTC
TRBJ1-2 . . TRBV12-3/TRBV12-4 CASNLGGYGYTF TGTGCCAGCAACCTCGGGGGCTATGGCTACACCTTC
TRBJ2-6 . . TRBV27 CASSFVRAYSGANVLTF TGTGCCAGCAGTTTTGTCAGGGCCTACTCTGGGGCCAACGTCCTGACTTTC
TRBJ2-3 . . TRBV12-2 CASRTRARTSGRACTDTQYF TGTGCAAGTCGCACCCGAGCCAGGACTAGCGGGAGGGCCTGCACAGATACGCAGTATTTT
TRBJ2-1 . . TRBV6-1 CASSEAGQRTDEQFF TGTGCCAGCAGTGAAGCTGGCCAGCGTACCGATGAGCAGTTCTTC
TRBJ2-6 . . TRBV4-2 CASSQGGAGANVLTF TGTGCCAGCAGCCAAGGGGGCGCTGGGGCCAACGTCCTGACTTTC
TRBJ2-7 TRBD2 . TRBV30 CAWNPLGLASHEQYF TGTGCCTGGAACCCTCTGGGACTAGCGTCCCACGAGCAGTACTTC
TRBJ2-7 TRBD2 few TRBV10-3 CAISVRLAEPEQYF TGTGCCATCAGTGTGCGACTAGCGGAGCCTGAGCAGTACTTC
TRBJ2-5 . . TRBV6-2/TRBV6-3 CASSPWGLTETQYF TGTGCCAGCAGTCCGTGGGGACTTACGGAGACCCAGTACTTC
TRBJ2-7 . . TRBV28 CASHMRGLYEQYF TGTGCCAGCCACATGCGCGGGCTCTACGAGCAGTACTTC
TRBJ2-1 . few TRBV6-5 CASSYPRRSSYNEQFF TGTGCCAGCAGTTACCCCAGGCGCAGCTCCTACAATGAGCAGTTCTTC